One and the same sample provided the 10 T cell receptor beta chains below, sequenced in a study of monozygotic twins with inflammatory bowel disease. TCRdb re-called the 5' RACE reads and gives one entry per CDR3 protein, without DNA. The table for this sample gives 150,000 to 200,000 distinct CDR3 sequences. The sample consisted of blood. The receptors stem from a human donor with ulcerative colitis or Crohn's disease, or a healthy co-twin of an affected twin (not recorded which).

The gene calls are TRBV12-3 or TRBV12-4 and TRBJ1-3; TCRdb's D call, TRBD1, is unchecked because there is no DNA. The CDR3 is 13 amino acids. CDR3 in amino acids: CASRGPPGNTIYF.

The V gene is TRBV7-8, the J gene TRBJ1-1. The CDR3 covers 14 residues. Germline CDR1 and CDR2: SGHVS and FQNEAQ. The CDR3 is CASIPTRFNTEAFF. The full variable domain, with the rest looked up from reference TRBV7-8 and TRBJ1-1, is GAGVSQSPRYKVAKRGQDVALRCDPISGHVSLFWYQQALGQGPEFLTYFQNEAQLDKSGLPSDRFFAERPEGSVSTLKIQRTQQEDSAVYLCASIPTRFNTEAFFGQGTRLTVV.

The chain combines TRBV7-8 with TRBJ1-2; lacking DNA, the TRBD1 call made by TCRdb goes unchecked. The length of the CDR3 is 14 residues. Germline loops: CDR1 SGHVS, CDR2 FQNEAQ. This CDR3 is CASSSRTGAYGYTF.

The chain is built from TRBV7-2 and TRBJ1-1; TCRdb's D call, TRBD1, is unchecked because there is no DNA. CDR3 length: 17 amino acids. Germline V CDR1 and CDR2: SGHTA, FQGNSA. CDR3 in amino acids: CASSYSGGGALNTEAFF.

J is TRBJ1-6 and V is TRBV29-1; TCRdb selects TRBD1, and the lack of DNA leaves this call unchecked. The CDR3 is 14 residues long. CDR1 and CDR2 (germline): SQVTM, ANQGSEA. This CDR3 is CSAIVTGEGSPLHF. The complete variable domain, with remaining parts taken from reference TRBV29-1 and TRBJ1-6, reads SAVISQKPSRDICQRGTSLTIQCQVDSQVTMMFWYRQQPGQSLTLIATANQGSEATYESGFVIDKFPISRPNLTFSTLTVSNMSPEDSSIYLCSAIVTGEGSPLHFGNGTRLTVT.

The chain joins TRBV25-1 to TRBJ1-1; the TCRdb call, TRBD1, lacks DNA for checking. Germline V gene data show CDR1 as MGHDK and CDR2 as SYGVNS. The CDR3 spans 14 residues. Here the CDR3 reads CATSWDRTNTEAFF.

V and J are TRBV12-3 or TRBV12-4 and TRBJ2-1; TCRdb lists TRBD1, though no DNA is available to test this call. This CDR3 comprises 12 residues. CDR3 region: CASSYPLGEQFF.

This chain connects TRBV7-2 to TRBJ2-5; without DNA, the TCRdb call of TRBD2 cannot be checked. The germline CDR1 and CDR2 sequences are SGHTA and FQGNSA. This CDR3 is built from 15 residues. The CDR3 loop reads CASSLVTSGRNPQYF.

The V gene is TRBV28, the J gene TRBJ2-3; the TRBD1 assignment by TCRdb is unverifiable without DNA. CDR1 MDHEN and CDR2 SYDVKM come from the germline V gene. CDR3 length equals 14 residues. The CDR3 sequence: CASSVTVSTDTQYF.

The chain joins TRBV7-8 to TRBJ2-2; the TCRdb call, TRBD1, lacks DNA for checking. CDR3 size: 15 residues. Germline V gives CDR1 SGHVS, CDR2 FQNEAQ. Here the CDR3 reads CASRWGMNDTGELFF.